This T cell receptor beta chain stems from a study of blood T cell repertoires in COVID-19. This clone occurred once. Using immunoSEQ multiplex PCR, the repertoire was profiled, and TCRdb retains in-frame clones only, with some absent. The table records over 60,000 clones, about 82% of them present only once. V lost 3 bases, J lost 4 bases, and 5 bases stayed unmatched. The length of the CDR3 is 13 residues. CDR1 is DFQATT, CDR2 SNEGSKA, per germline (reference sequence). This TCR came from a human donor in a cohort sampled during active COVID-19. The V call is TRBV20-1, the J call TRBJ1-2; the match to TRBD1 covers 7 bases. The sample taken for sequencing was peripheral blood. As DNA, the CDR3 is TGCAGTGCTAGTTTGGACAGGACCTATGGCTACACCTTC. Its protein is CSASLDRTYGYTF.